This section outlines one T cell receptor (beta chain) sequence together with its context. Deep-level assay runs were performed. Produced via immunoSEQ multiplex PCR; TCRdb's table is partial and in-frame only. Among about 2.4 million clones, over 85% were seen once, and the ten largest hold approximately 0.37%. The sample comes from a study of shared clonotypes between healthy human individuals. Germline loops: CDR1 MNHEY, CDR2 SMNVEV (reference sequence). The CDR3 is made up of 16 amino acids. J gave up 3 bases and V 6 bases, and 10 bases lay outside the gene matches. The sample taken for sequencing was naive CD4+ T cells from PBMCs. Subset here: CD45RA+ positively selected. The TCR was taken from a man aged 18-30 years in good health. Some clones in this sample may be carry-over from other donors' samples. V gene TRBV27 combines with J gene TRBJ2-3; 9 positions agree with TRBD2. CDR3 in DNA: TGTGCCAGCAGCACCCCCTCGCGGGAGGGGACAGATACGCAGTATTTT. Protein product: CASSTPSREGTDTQYF.